This T cell receptor (beta chain) was retrieved from a study of T cells in narcolepsy. Overall study results and limits: Autoreactive HCRT-specific and TRIB2-specific clonotypes were marked in same-patient CSF-versus-blood CD4+ comparisons.

In germline, CDR1 is SGHVS, CDR2 FNYEAQ. This CDR3 spans 16 amino acids. Trimming took 5 bases from V and 1 from J; bases not matched to a gene: 11. Note on this clone: The antigen remains undetermined.

Profiling relied on immunoSEQ multiplex PCR, and the TCRdb table lists in-frame clones only, not all of them. The sample has about 24,000 clones; 80% to 85% are singletons. The chain couples TRBV7-6 to TRBJ2-7, with 7 bases lining up with TRBD1. The source is a human donor in good health. Material: memory (CD45RA-) CD4+ T cells from blood. The CDR3 bases are TGTGCCAGCAGCCGAATTACAGGGGCGAAATCCTACGAGCAGTACTTC. This sequence encodes CASSRITGAKSYEQYF.